The rows below give T cell receptor beta chains drawn from one sample of a study of blood T cell repertoires in COVID-19. Some clones are missing from TCRdb's copy, which holds only in-frame ones; the method was immunoSEQ multiplex PCR. This sample has 150,000 or so clones, with 80% to 90% found just once. Sequencing input: PBMCs or T cells enriched from blood (not recorded which). The source is a woman aged 50 to 60 who had recovered from COVID-19. Both conserved end residues are part of each CDR3. A D gene is named only where the DNA matches it firmly. Clone sizes are given selectively: once, few, many, or a class where the clone is expanded.

v_call: TRBV5-6; d_call: TRBD2; j_call: TRBJ2-3; clone_size: -; cdr3_nt: TGTGCCAGCAGCCAACTAGCGGGGGGCATCACAGATACGCAGTATTTT; cdr3_aa: CASSQLAGGITDTQYF
v_call: TRBV7-2; d_call: TRBD2; j_call: TRBJ2-2; clone_size: -; cdr3_nt: TGTGCCAGCAGCTTACTAGCGGGAAAAGGGGAGCTGTTTTTT; cdr3_aa: CASSLLAGKGELFF
v_call: TRBV5-6; d_call: -; j_call: TRBJ1-2; clone_size: -; cdr3_nt: TGTGCCAGCAGCTTAAGAGGCCTAGCTAACTATGGCTACACCTTC; cdr3_aa: CASSLRGLANYGYTF
v_call: TRBV6-2/TRBV6-3; d_call: TRBD2; j_call: TRBJ2-7; clone_size: -; cdr3_nt: TGTGCCAGCAGTCTGCGGACTAGCGGGATCTACGAGCAGTACTTC; cdr3_aa: CASSLRTSGIYEQYF
v_call: TRBV15; d_call: -; j_call: TRBJ1-2; clone_size: -; cdr3_nt: TGTGCCACCAGCAGAGATCGGAGGGCGGACGGCTACACCTTC; cdr3_aa: CATSRDRRADGYTF
v_call: TRBV28; d_call: TRBD2; j_call: TRBJ2-1; clone_size: few; cdr3_nt: TGTGCCAGCAGTCGCATAGGGACTAGTTTGGACAATGAGCAGTTCTTC; cdr3_aa: CASSRIGTSLDNEQFF
v_call: TRBV9; d_call: -; j_call: TRBJ1-2; clone_size: -; cdr3_nt: TGTGCCAGCAGCCCCTGGGGGGGCGGCTACACCTTC; cdr3_aa: CASSPWGGGYTF
v_call: TRBV28; d_call: -; j_call: TRBJ1-2; clone_size: -; cdr3_nt: TGTGCCAGCAGTTTGGGGGGGGCGCGATCTAACTATGGCTACACCTTC; cdr3_aa: CASSLGGARSNYGYTF
v_call: TRBV29-1; d_call: -; j_call: TRBJ1-2; clone_size: once; cdr3_nt: TGCAGCGTGGGGGGGGGAACGCCTAACTATGGCTACACCTTC; cdr3_aa: CSVGGGTPNYGYTF
v_call: TRBV19; d_call: TRBD2; j_call: TRBJ2-7; clone_size: -; cdr3_nt: TGTGCCAGTAGACTAGCGGGAGGGACCTACGAGCAGTACTTC; cdr3_aa: CASRLAGGTYEQYF
v_call: TRBV5-4; d_call: -; j_call: TRBJ1-2; clone_size: few; cdr3_nt: TGTGCCAGCAGCTCACCGACAGATTTCTATGGCTACACCTTC; cdr3_aa: CASSSPTDFYGYTF
v_call: TRBV2; d_call: TRBD2; j_call: TRBJ2-1; clone_size: once; cdr3_nt: TGTGCCCTGGGGGGGGTCTTAGGATACAATGAGCAGTTCTTC; cdr3_aa: CALGGVLGYNEQFF
v_call: TRBV7-2; d_call: TRBD2; j_call: TRBJ2-5; clone_size: -; cdr3_nt: TGTGCCAGCAGCTTAACTAGCGGGCAAGAGACCCAGTACTTC; cdr3_aa: CASSLTSGQETQYF
v_call: TRBV28; d_call: TRBD2; j_call: TRBJ2-3; clone_size: once; cdr3_nt: TGTGCCAGCAGTATCGCCGGGACTAGCGGGAGTGATGGTGAGGATACGCAGTATTTT; cdr3_aa: CASSIAGTSGSDGEDTQYF
v_call: TRBV5-5; d_call: -; j_call: TRBJ2-7; clone_size: -; cdr3_nt: TGTGCCAGCAGCTTGGATGGTGTAGGACAGTTGGTCTACGAGCAGTACTTC; cdr3_aa: CASSLDGVGQLVYEQYF
v_call: TRBV10-3; d_call: -; j_call: TRBJ1-6; clone_size: -; cdr3_nt: TGTGCCATCAGTGAGGAGCAGGGCTCCTATAATTCACCCCTCCACTTT; cdr3_aa: CAISEEQGSYNSPLHF
v_call: TRBV4-3; d_call: -; j_call: TRBJ2-7; clone_size: -; cdr3_nt: TGCGCCAGCAGCCAAGTTTTGGGAGTAAACGAGCAGTACTTC; cdr3_aa: CASSQVLGVNEQYF
v_call: TRBV10-2; d_call: TRBD1; j_call: TRBJ1-5; clone_size: -; cdr3_nt: TGCGCCAGCAGATACAGGACAGGGGGCGGGCAGCCCCAGCATTTT; cdr3_aa: CASRYRTGGGQPQHF
v_call: TRBV6-5; d_call: TRBD1; j_call: TRBJ2-7; clone_size: -; cdr3_nt: TGTGCCAGCAGTTACCGACAGGGGATCTACGAGCAGTACTTC; cdr3_aa: CASSYRQGIYEQYF
v_call: TRBV19; d_call: -; j_call: TRBJ1-2; clone_size: -; cdr3_nt: TGTGCCAGTAGTATAGACTACGCTGGGCAGGTTAGTGGCTACACCTTC; cdr3_aa: CASSIDYAGQVSGYTF
v_call: TRBV5-1; d_call: TRBD2; j_call: TRBJ2-7; clone_size: -; cdr3_nt: TGCGCCAGCAGCTTGCAGCGGGAGTTTGACGAGCAGTACTTC; cdr3_aa: CASSLQREFDEQYF
v_call: TRBV27; d_call: -; j_call: TRBJ2-3; clone_size: -; cdr3_nt: TGTGCCAGCAGTTTTGGCAGGGGTGGCACAGATACGCAGTATTTT; cdr3_aa: CASSFGRGGTDTQYF
v_call: TRBV4-3; d_call: TRBD2; j_call: TRBJ2-7; clone_size: -; cdr3_nt: TGCGCCAGCAGCCCCGGGACTAGCGGGAGAGAGCAGTACTTC; cdr3_aa: CASSPGTSGREQYF
v_call: TRBV18; d_call: -; j_call: TRBJ1-3; clone_size: once; cdr3_nt: TGTGCCAGCTCCCACGAAGGGACATCCTCTGGAAACACCATATATTTT; cdr3_aa: CASSHEGTSSGNTIYF
v_call: TRBV10-3; d_call: -; j_call: TRBJ1-2; clone_size: -; cdr3_nt: TGTGCCATCAGTGGATTGTCGGGTGGCTACACCTTC; cdr3_aa: CAISGLSGGYTF
v_call: TRBV28; d_call: -; j_call: TRBJ1-1; clone_size: many; cdr3_nt: TGTGCCAGCAGTGGCGCGGGCTCCGGGGACACTGAAGCTTTCTTT; cdr3_aa: CASSGAGSGDTEAFF
v_call: TRBV11-3; d_call: TRBD1; j_call: TRBJ1-3; clone_size: -; cdr3_nt: TGTGCCAGCAGAGAAGGACAGGGGGCTGGAAACACCATATATTTT; cdr3_aa: CASREGQGAGNTIYF
v_call: TRBV27; d_call: -; j_call: TRBJ2-1; clone_size: few; cdr3_nt: TGTGCCAGCAGATGGCACAATGAGCAGTTCTTC; cdr3_aa: CASRWHNEQFF
v_call: TRBV6-2/TRBV6-3; d_call: -; j_call: TRBJ1-2; clone_size: -; cdr3_nt: TGTGCCAGCAGTTACTTGCGCTCCTATGGCTACACCTTC; cdr3_aa: CASSYLRSYGYTF
v_call: TRBV18; d_call: -; j_call: TRBJ2-7; clone_size: -; cdr3_nt: TGTGCCAGCTCCCCCGGGACAAACTACGAGCAGTACTTC; cdr3_aa: CASSPGTNYEQYF
v_call: TRBV19; d_call: TRBD1; j_call: TRBJ1-5; clone_size: few; cdr3_nt: TGTGCCAGTAGTTATAGCTGGGACAGGGTAGTTTACAGCAATCAGCCCCAGCATTTT; cdr3_aa: CASSYSWDRVVYSNQPQHF
v_call: TRBV9; d_call: -; j_call: TRBJ2-5; clone_size: -; cdr3_nt: TGTGCCAGCAGCGTAGTCGCGACTAGTCAGGCGGCCCAGTACTTC; cdr3_aa: CASSVVATSQAAQYF
v_call: TRBV7-2; d_call: TRBD1; j_call: TRBJ1-5; clone_size: -; cdr3_nt: TGTGCCAGCAGCTTAGAACAGGGGGGCAATCAGCCCCAGCATTTT; cdr3_aa: CASSLEQGGNQPQHF
v_call: TRBV19; d_call: -; j_call: TRBJ1-2; clone_size: -; cdr3_nt: TGTGCCAGTAAGTGGCAGGCCGCCGCTAACTATGGCTACACCTTC; cdr3_aa: CASKWQAAANYGYTF
v_call: TRBV10-3; d_call: -; j_call: TRBJ2-3; clone_size: -; cdr3_nt: TGTGCCATCAGCCGAGCGGGGCGGGGGCCAGATACGCAGTATTTT; cdr3_aa: CAISRAGRGPDTQYF
v_call: TRBV7-3; d_call: TRBD2; j_call: TRBJ2-1; clone_size: -; cdr3_nt: TGTGCCAGCAGCTTAGGGGAGCGGGAGGACTCCTACAATGAGCAGTTCTTC; cdr3_aa: CASSLGEREDSYNEQFF
v_call: TRBV9; d_call: -; j_call: TRBJ2-2; clone_size: -; cdr3_nt: TGTGCCAGCAGCGTACACAAGACAGGAGTCACCGGGGAGCTGTTTTTT; cdr3_aa: CASSVHKTGVTGELFF
v_call: TRBV7-2; d_call: TRBD2; j_call: TRBJ2-2; clone_size: -; cdr3_nt: TGTGCCAGCAGTCTACCCGGCGGGGGGTACACCGGGGAGCTGTTTTTT; cdr3_aa: CASSLPGGGYTGELFF
v_call: TRBV6-5; d_call: TRBD1; j_call: TRBJ1-2; clone_size: -; cdr3_nt: TGTGCCAGCAGCACGACAGGGGGCGGCTACACCTTC; cdr3_aa: CASSTTGGGYTF
v_call: TRBV7-2; d_call: TRBD2; j_call: TRBJ2-7; clone_size: -; cdr3_nt: TGTGCCAGCAGCTTAGGCGCGGGGGGGAGCTCCTACGAGCAGTACTTC; cdr3_aa: CASSLGAGGSSYEQYF
v_call: TRBV9; d_call: -; j_call: TRBJ2-1; clone_size: once; cdr3_nt: TGTGCCAGCAGCGTAGGAGAAATCTTATACAATGAGCAGTTCTTC; cdr3_aa: CASSVGEILYNEQFF
v_call: TRBV5-1; d_call: TRBD2; j_call: TRBJ2-3; clone_size: -; cdr3_nt: TGCGCCAGCAGCTTCAGCGGGGGGGCGGCAGATACGCAGTATTTT; cdr3_aa: CASSFSGGAADTQYF
v_call: TRBV7-9; d_call: -; j_call: TRBJ1-1; clone_size: -; cdr3_nt: TGTGCCAGCAGCTCAGGCAATACAGGGAACACTGAAGCTTTCTTT; cdr3_aa: CASSSGNTGNTEAFF
v_call: TRBV28; d_call: -; j_call: TRBJ1-2; clone_size: -; cdr3_nt: TGTGCCAGCAGGGTAGGGGTAGACTATGGCTACACCTTC; cdr3_aa: CASRVGVDYGYTF
v_call: TRBV7-9; d_call: -; j_call: TRBJ2-7; clone_size: -; cdr3_nt: TGTGCCAGCAGTTCCCCGGCTAGTCCCGAGCAGTACTTC; cdr3_aa: CASSSPASPEQYF
v_call: TRBV28; d_call: -; j_call: TRBJ1-2; clone_size: -; cdr3_nt: TGTGCCAGCAGTTTACAGGGGAGAGGCGGTGGCTACACCTTC; cdr3_aa: CASSLQGRGGGYTF
v_call: TRBV6-6; d_call: -; j_call: TRBJ1-3; clone_size: -; cdr3_nt: TGTGCCAGCAGTCCCCGTTTACAGACATTCTCTGGAAACACCATATATTTT; cdr3_aa: CASSPRLQTFSGNTIYF
v_call: TRBV18; d_call: TRBD1; j_call: TRBJ1-4; clone_size: -; cdr3_nt: TGTGCCAGCTCACCAACCACAGGGGGATTTAATGAAAAACTGTTTTTT; cdr3_aa: CASSPTTGGFNEKLFF
v_call: TRBV7-2; d_call: TRBD2; j_call: TRBJ2-7; clone_size: -; cdr3_nt: TGTGCCAGCAGCTTAGGACTAGCGGGAGGTCGCGAGCAGTACTTC; cdr3_aa: CASSLGLAGGREQYF
v_call: TRBV28; d_call: TRBD1; j_call: TRBJ2-5; clone_size: few; cdr3_nt: TGTGCCAGCAGTCCCCTGGGACAGGGTAAAGAGACCCAGTACTTC; cdr3_aa: CASSPLGQGKETQYF
v_call: TRBV19; d_call: -; j_call: TRBJ1-6; clone_size: few; cdr3_nt: TGTGCCAGTAGTGTGACTCCAGGACTCCTCCACTTT; cdr3_aa: CASSVTPGLLHF
v_call: TRBV5-1; d_call: -; j_call: TRBJ2-2; clone_size: -; cdr3_nt: TGCGCCAGCAAGTCAACAGTTGGTCCGGGGGAGCTGTTTTTT; cdr3_aa: CASKSTVGPGELFF
v_call: TRBV9; d_call: -; j_call: TRBJ2-1; clone_size: few; cdr3_nt: TGTGCCAGCAGCGTAGCGCAGGGGGGCAATGAGCAGTTCTTC; cdr3_aa: CASSVAQGGNEQFF
v_call: TRBV11-1; d_call: -; j_call: TRBJ2-4; clone_size: once; cdr3_nt: TGTGCCAGCAGCCTAGGATGGCAGGGTAACATTCAGTACTTC; cdr3_aa: CASSLGWQGNIQYF